What follows are 19 T cell receptor beta chains derived from one specimen sequenced in a study of blood T cell repertoires in COVID-19. Produced via immunoSEQ multiplex PCR; TCRdb's table is partial and in-frame only. Counted here are about 200,000 clones, around four fifths occurring once; the ten biggest clones make up around 0.93%. Sequenced material: peripheral blood. Source of these receptors: a man in his sixties with COVID-19, enrolled during active disease.

This chain links TRBV5-1 with TRBJ1-1, with TRBD1 identical over 7 bases. CDR3 length: 14 amino acids. The V gene end was trimmed by 4 bases and the J gene end by 3 bases; junction bases not matched to a gene: 6. CDR1 is SGHRS and CDR2 is YFSETQ in the germline V gene. CDR3 in DNA: TGCGCCAGCAGCAGACAGGGTCGGGACACTGAAGCTTTCTTT. Encoded protein: CASSRQGRDTEAFF.

This clone was seen a handful of times. J is TRBJ1-5 and V is TRBV28, with D possibly being TRBD1 (6 bases). Per the germline V gene, CDR1 is MDHEN and CDR2 is SYDVKM. V dropped 10 bases and J dropped 3 bases, with 13 bases sitting between them. The CDR3 loop spans 13 amino acids. CDR3 sequence: CAMSGAPNQPQHF. The CDR3 DNA is TGTGCCATGTCAGGGGCTCCCAATCAGCCCCAGCATTTT.

V usage is TRBV21-1 and J usage is TRBJ2-2; the table's D gene call, TRBD2, was not cross checked with the DNA. TRBV21-1 is a pseudogene segment. The CDR3 totals 18 residues. CDR3 DNA sequence: TGTGCCAGCAGCATTTCCTCGCGGGCTAGCGGGAAGACCGGGGAGCTGTTTTTT. It codes for CASSISSRASGKTGELFF.

J is TRBJ1-1 and V is TRBV5-6; a possible D gene is TRBD1 (5 bases). V was shortened by 0 bases and J by 6 bases, with 9 bases between the two germline ends. Germline V gene sequence: CDR1 SGHDT, CDR2 YYEEEE. The CDR3 covers 13 residues. Here the CDR3 reads CASSLAGESEAFF. The CDR3 nucleotides are TGTGCCAGCAGCTTGGCGGGGGAATCTGAAGCTTTCTTT.

The gene calls are TRBV6-2 or TRBV6-3 and TRBJ1-5; 8 bases match TRBD1. Unmatched junction bases numbered 8, after V lost 4 bases and J lost 6 bases. The CDR3 is made up of 15 amino acids. Per germline, CDR1 MNHEY and CDR2 SVGEGT. CDR3 amino acids: CASSSDRAPGQPQHF. The CDR3 DNA sequence: TGTGCCAGCAGTTCGGACAGGGCCCCCGGTCAGCCCCAGCATTTT.

The table lists this clone with a few counts. The genes are TRBV7-9 and TRBJ1-2; 7 bases are shared with TRBD1. CDR3 length: 14 residues. The ends lost 4 bases at V and 8 bases at J; junction bases unmatched: 10. The V gene's germline CDR1 is SEHNR and CDR2 FQNEAQ (reference sequence). Here the CDR3 reads CASSWGRQGEGYTF. CDR3 DNA sequence: TGTGCCAGCAGCTGGGGACGTCAGGGGGAGGGCTACACCTTC.

The chain carries TRBV6-4 and TRBJ1-2; 9 bases agree with TRBD1. Germline V gene lookup returns CDR1 MRHNA and CDR2 SNTAGT. This CDR3 has 15 amino acids. V lost 6 bases to trimming and J lost 5 bases; unmatched junction nucleotides: 10. This CDR3 reads CASRNRDRVRYGYTF. CDR3 coding DNA: TGTGCCAGCAGAAACCGGGACAGGGTAAGGTATGGCTACACCTTC.

This clone was recorded once. The chain uses TRBV10-3 and TRBJ2-1; TRBD2 is a possible D gene (5 bases). V gave up 6 bases and J gave up 6 bases, with 18 bases separating them. The CDR3 consists of 15 residues. Germline-derived CDR1 and CDR2 are ENHRY and SYGVKD. In nucleotides, the CDR3 is TGTGCCATCAGCGTAGCGACCTCTACTTCCAATGAGCAGTTCTTC. Protein sequence: CAISVATSTSNEQFF.

This clone occurred a few times. V and J are TRBV5-4 and TRBJ2-1; D perhaps matches TRBD2 (7 bases). Germline assignment: CDR1 SGHNT and CDR2 YYREEE (reference sequence). Between the trimmed V and J ends, which lost 7 bases and 3 bases, there was a span of 14 bases. The CDR3 contains 14 residues. CDR3 residues: CASARGADYNEQFF. As DNA, the CDR3 is TGTGCCAGCGCTCGGGGGGCGGACTACAATGAGCAGTTCTTC.

The chain links TRBV27 to TRBJ2-7, with 8 bases that match TRBD1. V trimming: 2 bases; J trimming: 1 base; junction bases outside the gene matches: 4. Germline V gene data show CDR1 as MNHEY and CDR2 as SMNVEV (reference sequence). The CDR3 contains 15 residues. The CDR3 DNA reads TGTGCCAGCAGTTTACAGGGGGCGGGTTCCTACGAGCAGTACTTC. As protein: CASSLQGAGSYEQYF.

The chain uses TRBV5-4 and TRBJ1-3; D remains unclear. Germline V gene lookup returns CDR1 SGHNT and CDR2 YYREEE (reference sequence). The CDR3 extends over 14 amino acids. V dropped 0 bases and J dropped 0 bases, with 4 bases sitting between them. CDR3 loop: CASSLDSSGNTIYF. CDR3 sequence (DNA): TGTGCCAGCAGCTTGGACAGCTCTGGAAACACCATATATTTT.

This sequence joins TRBV18 and TRBJ1-6; 7 nucleotides agree with TRBD1. CDR1 and CDR2 from the germline V gene are KGHSH and LQKENI. J lost 4 bases, V lost 6 bases, and 6 bases had no gene match. CDR3 size: 15 residues. The DNA for the CDR3 is TGTGCCAGCTCGCTGGGACAGAATTATAATTCACCCCTCCACTTT. Its protein product is CASSLGQNYNSPLHF.

The chain recombines TRBV19 with TRBJ2-6; D is perhaps TRBD2 (5 bases). V lost 7 bases and J 13 bases, leaving 20 bases between the germline ends. The CDR3 contains 14 residues. Germline assignment: CDR1 LNHDA and CDR2 SQIVND (reference sequence). CDR3 bases: TGTGCCAGTACCCCTATAACCATCTCGGGGGTCCTGACTTTC. It translates to CASTPITISGVLTF.

The rearrangement links TRBV9 to TRBJ2-1, with 7 bases lining up with TRBD2. The V segment lost 4 bases and the J segment 0 bases; nucleotides outside the gene matches: 7. CDR1 and CDR2 (germline): SGDLS, YYNGEE. This CDR3 has 16 amino acids. The CDR3 reads CASSPTSAGSYNEQFF. In DNA, the CDR3 is TGTGCCAGCAGCCCCACTAGCGCCGGCTCCTACAATGAGCAGTTCTTC.

The gene calls are TRBV6-4 and TRBJ1-5, with a possible D match to TRBD1 (6 bases). CDR3 size: 13 residues. The germline CDR1 and CDR2 sequences are MRHNA and SNTAGT. Trimming cost V 3 bases and J 4 bases, with 7 bases left between them. The CDR3 is CASSEDRNQPQHF. For the CDR3, the DNA is TGTGCCAGCAGTGAAGACAGGAATCAGCCCCAGCATTTT.

The V gene is TRBV5-1, the J gene TRBJ1-2; 9 positions match TRBD1. The CDR3 contains 14 residues. V lost 5 bases and J lost 2; bases outside the gene matches: 4. Germline V gene lookup returns CDR1 SGHRS and CDR2 YFSETQ. As DNA, the CDR3 is TGCGCCAGCAGGTGGACAGGGGCGAACTATGGCTACACCTTC. This sequence encodes CASRWTGANYGYTF.

The CDR3 DNA reads as TGTGCCAGCAGTCCACAGGGGCTCATCGACAATGAGCAGTTCTTC. Translating it yields CASSPQGLIDNEQFF. The gene calls are TRBV6-5 and TRBJ2-1, with TRBD1 identical over 7 bases. The CDR3 runs to 15 residues. Germline trimming cut 5 bases from V and 5 bases from J; bases unmatched to any gene: 9. The germline gives CDR1 MNHEY, CDR2 SVGAGI.

The CDR3 loop is CASSFGTGLNQPQHF. The CDR3 DNA sequence: TGCGCCAGCAGCTTCGGGACAGGGCTCAATCAGCCCCAGCATTTT. This sequence joins TRBV5-1 and TRBJ1-5; TRBD1 matches 9 bases. The CDR3 has 15 residues. CDR1 is SGHRS and CDR2 is YFSETQ in the germline V gene. Germline trimming cut 2 bases from V and 3 bases from J; bases unmatched to any gene: 3.

The chain employs TRBV6-2 or TRBV6-3 and TRBJ1-6, with 11 bases identical to TRBD1. This CDR3 comprises 18 residues. CDR1 is MNHEY, CDR2 SVGEGT, per germline. With 5 bases clipped from V and 3 bases from J, the junction kept 9 bases outside the gene matches. The CDR3 nucleotides read TGTGCCAGCAGTCCGGGACAGGGGGTCTTCGGCTATAATTCACCCCTCCACTTT. Translating gives CASSPGQGVFGYNSPLHF.